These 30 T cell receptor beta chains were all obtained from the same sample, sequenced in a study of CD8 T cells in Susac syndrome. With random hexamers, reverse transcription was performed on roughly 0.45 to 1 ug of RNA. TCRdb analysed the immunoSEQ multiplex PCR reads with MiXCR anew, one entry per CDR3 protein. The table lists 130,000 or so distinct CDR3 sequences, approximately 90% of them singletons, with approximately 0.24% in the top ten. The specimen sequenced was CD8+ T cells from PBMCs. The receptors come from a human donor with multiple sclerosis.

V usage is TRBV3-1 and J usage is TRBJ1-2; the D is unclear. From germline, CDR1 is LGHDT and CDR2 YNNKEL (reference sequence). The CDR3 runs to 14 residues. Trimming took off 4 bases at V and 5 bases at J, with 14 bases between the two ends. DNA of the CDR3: TGTGCCAGCAGCCCCCCTATGGGGAGGTATGGCTACACCTTC. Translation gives CASSPPMGRYGYTF.

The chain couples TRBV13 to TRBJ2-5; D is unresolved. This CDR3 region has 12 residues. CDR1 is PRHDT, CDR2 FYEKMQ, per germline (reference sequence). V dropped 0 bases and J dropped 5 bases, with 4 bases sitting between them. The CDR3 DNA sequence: TGTGCCAGCAGCTTAGGCCGGGAGACCCAGTACTTC. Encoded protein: CASSLGRETQYF.

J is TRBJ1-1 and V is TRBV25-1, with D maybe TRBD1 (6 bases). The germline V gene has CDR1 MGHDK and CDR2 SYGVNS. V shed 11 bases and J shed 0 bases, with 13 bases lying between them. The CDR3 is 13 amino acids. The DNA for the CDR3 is TGTGCCGCAGGGGCGGGCATGAACACTGAAGCTTTCTTT. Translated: CAAGAGMNTEAFF.

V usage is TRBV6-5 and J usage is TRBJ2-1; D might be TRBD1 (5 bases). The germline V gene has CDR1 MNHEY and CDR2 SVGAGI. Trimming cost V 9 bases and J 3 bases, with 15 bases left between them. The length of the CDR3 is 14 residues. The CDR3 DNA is TGTGCCAGTAGTACCCAGGGTTACTACAATGAGCAGTTCTTC. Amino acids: CASSTQGYYNEQFF.

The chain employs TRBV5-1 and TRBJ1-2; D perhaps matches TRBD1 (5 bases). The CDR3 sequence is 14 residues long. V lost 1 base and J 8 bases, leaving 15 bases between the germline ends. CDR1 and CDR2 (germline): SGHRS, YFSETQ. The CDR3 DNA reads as TGCGCCAGCAGCTTGTCGTCCGGGAGGGGCGGCTACACCTTC. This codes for CASSLSSGRGGYTF. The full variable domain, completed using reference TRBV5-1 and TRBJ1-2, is KAGVTQTPRYLIKTRGQQVTLSCSPISGHRSVSWYQQTPGQGLQFLFEYFSETQRNKGNFPGRFSGRQFSNSRSEMNVSTLELGDSALYLCASSLSSGRGGYTFGSGTRLTVV.

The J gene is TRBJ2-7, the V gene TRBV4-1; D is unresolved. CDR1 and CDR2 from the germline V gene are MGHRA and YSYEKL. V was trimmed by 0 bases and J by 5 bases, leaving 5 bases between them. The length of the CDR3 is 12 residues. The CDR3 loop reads CASSQDYDEQYF. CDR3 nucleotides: TGCGCCAGCAGCCAAGATTACGACGAGCAGTACTTC.

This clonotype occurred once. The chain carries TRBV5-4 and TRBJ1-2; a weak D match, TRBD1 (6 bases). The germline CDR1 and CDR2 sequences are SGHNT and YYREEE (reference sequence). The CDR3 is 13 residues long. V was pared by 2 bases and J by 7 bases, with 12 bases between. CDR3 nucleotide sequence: TGTGCCAGCAGCTTTACAGGGATTAGTGGCTACACCTTC. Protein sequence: CASSFTGISGYTF.

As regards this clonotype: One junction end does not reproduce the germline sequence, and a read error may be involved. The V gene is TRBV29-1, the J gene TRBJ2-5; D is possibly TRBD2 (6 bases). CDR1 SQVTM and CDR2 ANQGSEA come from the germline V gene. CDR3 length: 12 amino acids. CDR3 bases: TGCAGCGTGCGACTATCGGGACTGAATGTTCACTTC. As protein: CSVRLSGLNVHF. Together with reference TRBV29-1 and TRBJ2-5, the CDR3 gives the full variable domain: SAVISQKPSRDICQRGTSLTIQCQVDSQVTMMFWYRQQPGQSLTLIATANQGSEATYESGFVIDKFPISRPNLTFSTLTVSNMSPEDSSIYLCSVRLSGLNVHFGPGTRLLVL.

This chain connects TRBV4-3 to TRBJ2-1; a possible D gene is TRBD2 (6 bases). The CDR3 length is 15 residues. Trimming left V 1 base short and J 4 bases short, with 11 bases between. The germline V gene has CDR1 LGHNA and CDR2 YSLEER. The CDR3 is CASSQGIAAYNEQFF. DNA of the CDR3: TGCGCCAGCAGCCAAGGGATAGCGGCTTACAATGAGCAGTTCTTC.

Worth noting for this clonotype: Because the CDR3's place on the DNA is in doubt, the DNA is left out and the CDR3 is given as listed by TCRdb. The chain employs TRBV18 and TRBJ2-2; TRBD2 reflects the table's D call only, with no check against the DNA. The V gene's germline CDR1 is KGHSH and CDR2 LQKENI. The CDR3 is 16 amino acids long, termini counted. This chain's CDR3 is CASSPGGRRTPGSCFF.

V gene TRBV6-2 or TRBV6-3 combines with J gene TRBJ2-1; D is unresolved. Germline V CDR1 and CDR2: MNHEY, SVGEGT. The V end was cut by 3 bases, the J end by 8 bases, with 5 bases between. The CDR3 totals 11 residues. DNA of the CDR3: TGTGCCAGCAGTTATGGTCATGAGCAGTTCTTC. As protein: CASSYGHEQFF.

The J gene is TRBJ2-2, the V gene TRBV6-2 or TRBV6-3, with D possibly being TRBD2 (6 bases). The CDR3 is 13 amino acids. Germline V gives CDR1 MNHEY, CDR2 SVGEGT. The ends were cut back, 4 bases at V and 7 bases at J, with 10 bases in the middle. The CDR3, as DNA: TGTGCCAGCAGTTGGGGGGATGTCGGGGAGCTGTTTTTT. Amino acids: CASSWGDVGELFF.

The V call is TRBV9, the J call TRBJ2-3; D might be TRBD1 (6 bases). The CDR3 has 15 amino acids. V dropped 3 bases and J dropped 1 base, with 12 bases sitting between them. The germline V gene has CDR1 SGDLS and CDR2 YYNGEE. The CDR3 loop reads CASSAWTEGTDTQYF. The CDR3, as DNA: TGTGCCAGCAGCGCATGGACAGAGGGCACAGATACGCAGTATTTT.

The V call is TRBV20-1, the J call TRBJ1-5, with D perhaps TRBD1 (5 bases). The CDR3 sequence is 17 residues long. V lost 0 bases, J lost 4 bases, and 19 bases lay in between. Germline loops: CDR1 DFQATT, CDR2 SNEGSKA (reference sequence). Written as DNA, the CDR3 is TGCAGTGCTAGAGATAAGGGAACGGGACGGCGAAATCAGCCCCAGCATTTT. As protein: CSARDKGTGRRNQPQHF.

CDR3 sequence: CASSLWTDYGYTF. The CDR3 DNA reads TGTGCCAGCAGTTTATGGACAGACTATGGCTACACCTTC. This chain links TRBV28 with TRBJ1-2; possible D gene TRBD1, 5 bases. Looked up from germline, CDR1 is MDHEN and CDR2 is SYDVKM. The V and J ends lost 0 bases and 3 bases respectively, with 5 bases between them. The CDR3 has 13 amino acids.

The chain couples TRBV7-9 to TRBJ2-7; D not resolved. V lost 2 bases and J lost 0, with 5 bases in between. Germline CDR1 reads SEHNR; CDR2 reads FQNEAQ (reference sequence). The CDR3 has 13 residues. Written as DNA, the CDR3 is TGTGCCAGCAGCTTACTGGCCTCCTACGAGCAGTACTTC. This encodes CASSLLASYEQYF. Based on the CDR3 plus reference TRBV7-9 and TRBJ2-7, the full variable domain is DTGVSQNPRHKITKRGQNVTFRCDPISEHNRLYWYRQTLGQGPEFLTYFQNEAQLEKSRLLSDRFSAERPKGSFSTLEIQRTEQGDSAMYLCASSLLASYEQYFGPGTRLTVT.

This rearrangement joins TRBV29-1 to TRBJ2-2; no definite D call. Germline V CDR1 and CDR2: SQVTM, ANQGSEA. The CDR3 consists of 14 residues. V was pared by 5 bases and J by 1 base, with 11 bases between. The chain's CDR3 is CSVQAVGNTGELFF. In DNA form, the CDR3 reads TGCAGCGTTCAAGCCGTCGGGAACACCGGGGAGCTGTTTTTT.

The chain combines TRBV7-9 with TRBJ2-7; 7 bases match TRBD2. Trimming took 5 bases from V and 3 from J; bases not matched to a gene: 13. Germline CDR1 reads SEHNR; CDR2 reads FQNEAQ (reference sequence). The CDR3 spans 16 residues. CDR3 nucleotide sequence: TGTGCCAGCAGCCCTAGGGAGGGAGGGAAGCGCTACGAGCAGTACTTC. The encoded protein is CASSPREGGKRYEQYF.

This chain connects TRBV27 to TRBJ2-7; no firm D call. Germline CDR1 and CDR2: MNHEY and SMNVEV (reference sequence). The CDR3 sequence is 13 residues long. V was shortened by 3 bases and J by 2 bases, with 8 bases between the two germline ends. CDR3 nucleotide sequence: TGTGCCAGCAGTTTTGCGGCTACCTACGAGCAGTACTTC. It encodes CASSFAATYEQYF.

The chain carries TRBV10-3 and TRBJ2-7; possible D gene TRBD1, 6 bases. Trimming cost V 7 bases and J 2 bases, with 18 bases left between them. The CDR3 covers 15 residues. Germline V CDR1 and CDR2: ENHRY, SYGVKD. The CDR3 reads CAITAAGGDTYEQYF. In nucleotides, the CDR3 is TGTGCCATCACCGCCGCAGGTGGGGACACCTACGAGCAGTACTTC.

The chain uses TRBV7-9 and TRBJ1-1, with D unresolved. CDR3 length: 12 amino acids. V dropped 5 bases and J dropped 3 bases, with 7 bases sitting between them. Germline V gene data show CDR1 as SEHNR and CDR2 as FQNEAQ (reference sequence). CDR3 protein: CASSIWDTEAFF. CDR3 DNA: TGTGCCAGCAGCATCTGGGACACTGAAGCTTTCTTT.

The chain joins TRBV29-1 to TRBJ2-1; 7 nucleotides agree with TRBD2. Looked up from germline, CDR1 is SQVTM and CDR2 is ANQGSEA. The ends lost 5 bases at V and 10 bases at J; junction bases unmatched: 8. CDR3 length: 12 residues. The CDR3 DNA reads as TGCAGCGTTCTCCTAGCGGCAAACGAGCAGTTCTTC. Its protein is CSVLLAANEQFF.

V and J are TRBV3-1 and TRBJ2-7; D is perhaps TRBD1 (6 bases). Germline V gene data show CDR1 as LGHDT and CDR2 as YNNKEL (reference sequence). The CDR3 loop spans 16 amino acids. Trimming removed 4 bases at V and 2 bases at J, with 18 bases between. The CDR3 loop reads CASSPYSDSGPYEQYF. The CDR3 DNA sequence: TGTGCCAGCAGCCCCTATTCGGACAGCGGACCCTACGAGCAGTACTTC.

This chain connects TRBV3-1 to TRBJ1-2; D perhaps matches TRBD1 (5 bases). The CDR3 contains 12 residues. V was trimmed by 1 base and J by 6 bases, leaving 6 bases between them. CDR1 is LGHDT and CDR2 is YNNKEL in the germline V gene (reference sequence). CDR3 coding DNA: TGTGCCAGCAGCCAAGGGGGCGATGGCTACACCTTC. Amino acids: CASSQGGDGYTF. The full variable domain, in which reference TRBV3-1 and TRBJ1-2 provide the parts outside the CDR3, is DTAVSQTPKYLVTQMGNDKSIKCEQNLGHDTMYWYKQDSKKFLKIMFSYNNKELIINETVPNRFSPKSPDKAHLNLHINSLELGDSAVYFCASSQGGDGYTFGSGTRLTVV.

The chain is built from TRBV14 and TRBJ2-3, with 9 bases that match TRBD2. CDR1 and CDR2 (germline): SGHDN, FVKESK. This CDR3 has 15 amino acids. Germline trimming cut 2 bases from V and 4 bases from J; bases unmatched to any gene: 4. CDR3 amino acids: CASSQYRLAADTQYF. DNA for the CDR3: TGTGCCAGCAGCCAATATAGACTAGCGGCAGATACGCAGTATTTT.

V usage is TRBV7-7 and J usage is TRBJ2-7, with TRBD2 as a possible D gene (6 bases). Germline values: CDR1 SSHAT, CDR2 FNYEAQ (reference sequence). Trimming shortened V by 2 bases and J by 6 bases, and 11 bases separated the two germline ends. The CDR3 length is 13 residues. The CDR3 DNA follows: TGTGCCAGCAGCTTACGGGTGGAGGGCGAGCAGTACTTC. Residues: CASSLRVEGEQYF.

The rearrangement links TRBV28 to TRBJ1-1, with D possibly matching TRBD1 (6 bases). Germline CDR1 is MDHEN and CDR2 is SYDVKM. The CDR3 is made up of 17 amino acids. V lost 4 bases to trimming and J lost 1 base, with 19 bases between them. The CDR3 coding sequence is TGTGCCAGCAGTTCTTACCCCTCGGACAGATCGAACACTGAAGCTTTCTTT. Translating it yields CASSSYPSDRSNTEAFF.

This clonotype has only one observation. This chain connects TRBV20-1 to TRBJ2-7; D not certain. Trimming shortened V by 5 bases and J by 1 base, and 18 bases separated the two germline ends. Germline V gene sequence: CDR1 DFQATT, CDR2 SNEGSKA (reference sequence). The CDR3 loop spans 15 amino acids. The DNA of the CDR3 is TGCAGTGCTCCTGAGACGGGTGGGCCGTCCTACGAGCAGTACTTC. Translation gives CSAPETGGPSYEQYF.

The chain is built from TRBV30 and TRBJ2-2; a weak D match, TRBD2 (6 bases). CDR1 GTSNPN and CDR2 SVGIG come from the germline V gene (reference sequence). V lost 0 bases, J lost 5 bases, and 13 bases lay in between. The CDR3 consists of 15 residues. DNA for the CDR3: TGTGCCTGGAGTGTAATGGAGGGCGGTACCGGGGAGCTGTTTTTT. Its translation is CAWSVMEGGTGELFF.

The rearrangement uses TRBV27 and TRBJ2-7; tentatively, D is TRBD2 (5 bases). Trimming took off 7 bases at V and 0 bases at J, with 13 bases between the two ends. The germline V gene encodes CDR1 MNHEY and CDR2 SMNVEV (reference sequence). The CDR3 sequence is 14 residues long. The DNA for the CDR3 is TGTGCCAGCAAACTAGTGCCGAGCTCCTACGAGCAGTACTTC. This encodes CASKLVPSSYEQYF.